This passage covers 13 T cell receptor beta chains from one sample sequenced in a study of CD8 T cells in Susac syndrome. RNA totalling roughly 0.45 to 1 ug underwent reverse transcription with random hexamers. Using its own MiXCR run on the immunoSEQ multiplex PCR reads, TCRdb lists one record per CDR3 protein. The repertoire holds approximately 120,000 distinct CDR3 sequences, approximately 95% seen once, with less than 0.4% in the top ten. Sample: CD8+ T cells from PBMCs. These receptor sequences come from a human donor with multiple sclerosis.

This clonotype occurred once. The V call is TRBV5-1, the J call TRBJ1-1, with TRBD1 matching over 7 bases. V was clipped by 2 bases and J by 10 bases; unmatched bases: 5. CDR3 size: 12 residues. The germline CDR1 and CDR2 sequences are SGHRS and YFSETQ. The CDR3 region is CASSFLTGVAFF. The CDR3 DNA reads TGCGCCAGCAGCTTCCTTACAGGGGTAGCTTTCTTT.

The rearrangement links TRBV4-1 to TRBJ1-1; D is possibly TRBD1 (5 bases). CDR3 length equals 15 residues. Germline CDR1 and CDR2: MGHRA and YSYEKL. Trimming pared 5 bases from V and 3 bases from J, leaving 16 bases between. The CDR3 reads CASSKLDSPDTEAFF. DNA for the CDR3: TGCGCCAGCAGCAAACTAGACAGTCCAGACACTGAAGCTTTCTTT.

The chain uses TRBV5-1 and TRBJ1-2, with 9 bases fitting TRBD1. V gave up 2 bases and J gave up 6 bases; unmatched junction bases: 23. This CDR3 has 20 amino acids. Germline CDR1 SGHRS, CDR2 YFSETQ. The CDR3 is CASSFGSRSTGGSILDGYTF. In DNA form, the CDR3 reads TGCGCCAGCAGCTTTGGCTCAAGGTCTACAGGGGGCTCGATTCTGGATGGCTACACCTTC.

This clonotype turned up a few times. This chain connects TRBV4-1 to TRBJ2-5; the match to TRBD1 covers 9 bases. Germline values: CDR1 MGHRA, CDR2 YSYEKL. This CDR3 spans 16 amino acids. The ends lost 3 bases at V and 5 bases at J; junction bases unmatched: 10. CDR3 protein: CASSHTVGTGRETQYF. DNA of the CDR3: TGCGCCAGCAGCCATACCGTCGGGACAGGGAGGGAGACCCAGTACTTC.

The rearrangement links TRBV20-1 to TRBJ2-7; D is possibly TRBD2 (5 bases). Trimming removed 3 bases at V and 5 bases at J, with 11 bases between. This CDR3 is built from 12 residues. Per germline, CDR1 DFQATT and CDR2 SNEGSKA (reference sequence). CDR3 loop: CSASSSGHEQYF. CDR3 sequence (DNA): TGCAGTGCTAGCTCCAGCGGCCACGAGCAGTACTTC.

The chain combines TRBV20-1 with TRBJ2-3; D is unresolved. The CDR3 runs 14 residues. Looked up from germline, CDR1 is DFQATT and CDR2 is SNEGSKA (reference sequence). Trimming shortened V by 5 bases and J by 0 bases, and 12 bases separated the two germline ends. In nucleotides, the CDR3 is TGCAGTGCTGGGTTGTATTCAAGCACAGATACGCAGTATTTT. It yields the protein CSAGLYSSTDTQYF.

V gene TRBV2 combines with J gene TRBJ2-3, with 9 bases that match TRBD1. The V gene's germline CDR1 is SNHLY and CDR2 FYNNEI. V dropped 6 bases and J dropped 4; count of bases not matched to a gene: 14. CDR3 length: 17 amino acids. CDR3 in amino acids: CASSDSRDRASADTQYF. The DNA of the CDR3 is TGTGCCAGCAGCGACTCCCGGGACAGGGCATCGGCAGATACGCAGTATTTT.

The chain couples TRBV7-8 to TRBJ2-1; no clear D. The CDR3 spans 15 residues. V lost 2 bases, J lost 0 bases, and 8 bases lay in between. Germline V gene data show CDR1 as SGHVS and CDR2 as FQNEAQ. For the CDR3, the DNA is TGTGCCAGCAGCTTACATAGGAGCTCCTACAATGAGCAGTTCTTC. Amino acids: CASSLHRSSYNEQFF. Combining the CDR3 with reference TRBV7-8 and TRBJ2-1 gives the whole variable domain GAGVSQSPRYKVAKRGQDVALRCDPISGHVSLFWYQQALGQGPEFLTYFQNEAQLDKSGLPSDRFFAERPEGSVSTLKIQRTQQEDSAVYLCASSLHRSSYNEQFFGPGTRLTVL.

This clonotype was recorded only once. This sequence joins TRBV29-1 and TRBJ2-1; maybe TRBD2 (5 bases). The CDR3 is 13 residues long. Deletions cut 8 bases from V and 0 bases from J, with 11 bases between. Germline V gene lookup returns CDR1 SQVTM and CDR2 ANQGSEA. CDR3 in DNA: TGCAGCACCCCAGAGGGCTCCTACAATGAGCAGTTCTTC. Translating it yields CSTPEGSYNEQFF.

The chain links TRBV7-2 to TRBJ2-1; maybe TRBD1 (6 bases). This CDR3 comprises 16 residues. V was pared by 2 bases and J by 2 bases, with 13 bases between. Germline loops: CDR1 SGHTA, CDR2 FQGNSA. The CDR3 here is CASSLITGRTYNEQFF. The DNA for the CDR3 is TGTGCCAGCAGCTTAATCACAGGGCGGACCTACAATGAGCAGTTCTTC.

The chain combines TRBV3-1 with TRBJ1-1, with 7 bases aligning to TRBD1. CDR1 LGHDT and CDR2 YNNKEL come from the germline V gene (reference sequence). Germline trimming cut 4 bases from V and 5 bases from J; bases unmatched to any gene: 16. The CDR3 covers 17 residues. As DNA, the CDR3 is TGTGCCAGCAGCCCCGGACAGGTCCATACATCGGGGACTGAAGCTTTCTTT. This codes for CASSPGQVHTSGTEAFF.

The chain recombines TRBV6-1 with TRBJ2-5; D call uncertain. Germline values: CDR1 MNHNS, CDR2 SASEGT. Trimming removed 2 bases at V and 2 bases at J, with 12 bases between. The CDR3 extends over 15 amino acids. CDR3 DNA: TGTGCCAGCAGTGAACTTTGGCGGATGCAAGAGACCCAGTACTTC. Translation: CASSELWRMQETQYF.

The chain links TRBV20-1 to TRBJ2-1, with 14 bases identical to TRBD2. The CDR3 covers 15 residues. The J segment lost 7 bases and the V segment lost 5 bases, leaving 7 bases of the junction unmatched. Germline assignment: CDR1 DFQATT and CDR2 SNEGSKA (reference sequence). CDR3 in DNA: TGCAGTGCTCGGGGACTAGCGGGAGAGGTTAATGAGCAGTTCTTC. Protein product: CSARGLAGEVNEQFF.